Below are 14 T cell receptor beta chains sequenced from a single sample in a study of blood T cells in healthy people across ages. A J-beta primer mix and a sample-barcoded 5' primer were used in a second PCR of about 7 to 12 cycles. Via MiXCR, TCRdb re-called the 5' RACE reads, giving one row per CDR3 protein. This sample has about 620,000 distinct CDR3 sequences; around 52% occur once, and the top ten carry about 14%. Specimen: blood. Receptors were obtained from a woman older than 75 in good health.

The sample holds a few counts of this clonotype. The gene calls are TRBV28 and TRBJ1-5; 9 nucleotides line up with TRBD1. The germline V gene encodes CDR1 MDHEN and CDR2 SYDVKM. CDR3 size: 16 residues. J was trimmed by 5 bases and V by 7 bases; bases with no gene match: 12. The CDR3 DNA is TGTGCCAGCACTATGGCCCGGGACAGGGTCCATCAGCCCCAGCATTTT. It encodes CASTMARDRVHQPQHF.

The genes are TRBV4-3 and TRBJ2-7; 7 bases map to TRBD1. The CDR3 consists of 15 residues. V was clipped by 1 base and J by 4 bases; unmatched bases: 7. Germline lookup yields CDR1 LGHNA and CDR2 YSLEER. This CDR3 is CASSQGPGTVYEQYF. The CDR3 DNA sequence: TGCGCCAGCAGCCAAGGTCCCGGGACAGTATACGAGCAGTACTTC.

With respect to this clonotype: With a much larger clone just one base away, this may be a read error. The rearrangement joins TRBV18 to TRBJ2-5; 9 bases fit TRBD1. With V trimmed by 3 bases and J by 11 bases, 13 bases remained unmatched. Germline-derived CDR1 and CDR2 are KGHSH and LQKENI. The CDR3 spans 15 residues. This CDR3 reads CASSPMDRGRGEQYF. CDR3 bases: TGTGCCAGCTCACCGATGGACAGGGGAAGGGGTGAGCAGTACTTC.

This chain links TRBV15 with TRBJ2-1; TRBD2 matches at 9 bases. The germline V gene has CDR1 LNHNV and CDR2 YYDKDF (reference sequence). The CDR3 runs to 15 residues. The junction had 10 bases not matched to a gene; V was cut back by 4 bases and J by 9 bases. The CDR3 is CATSTGTSSQAEQFF. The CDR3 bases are TGTGCCACCAGCACTGGGACTAGCAGTCAGGCTGAGCAGTTCTTC.

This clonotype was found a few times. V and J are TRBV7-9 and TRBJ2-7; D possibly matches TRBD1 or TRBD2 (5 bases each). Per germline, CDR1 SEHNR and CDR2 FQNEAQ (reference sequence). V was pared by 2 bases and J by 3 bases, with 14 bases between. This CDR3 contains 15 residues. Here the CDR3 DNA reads TGTGCCAGCAGCTTACTGGGATCGGGGCACTACGAGCAGTACTTC. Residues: CASSLLGSGHYEQYF. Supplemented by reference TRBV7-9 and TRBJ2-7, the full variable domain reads DTGVSQNPRHKITKRGQNVTFRCDPISEHNRLYWYRQTLGQGPEFLTYFQNEAQLEKSRLLSDRFSAERPKGSFSTLEIQRTEQGDSAMYLCASSLLGSGHYEQYFGPGTRLTVT.

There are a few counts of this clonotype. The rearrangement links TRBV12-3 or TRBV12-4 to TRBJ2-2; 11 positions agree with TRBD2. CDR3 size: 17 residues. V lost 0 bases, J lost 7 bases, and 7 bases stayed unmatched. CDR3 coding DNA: TGTGCCAGCAGTTTAGCGCTACTAGCGGGAGATATCGGGGAGCTGTTTTTT. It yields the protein CASSLALLAGDIGELFF.

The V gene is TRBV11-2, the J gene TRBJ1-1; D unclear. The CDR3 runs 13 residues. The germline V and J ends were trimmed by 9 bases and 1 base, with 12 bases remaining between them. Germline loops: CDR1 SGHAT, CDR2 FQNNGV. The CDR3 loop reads CASSLTPNTEAFF. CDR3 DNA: TGTGCCAGTTCTCTGACCCCGAACACTGAAGCTTTCTTT.

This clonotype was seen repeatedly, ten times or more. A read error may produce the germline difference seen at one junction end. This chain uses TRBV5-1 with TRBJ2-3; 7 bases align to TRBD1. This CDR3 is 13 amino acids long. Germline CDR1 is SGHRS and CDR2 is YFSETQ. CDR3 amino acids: CASSLTGADTQYF. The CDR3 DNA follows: TGTGCCAGCAGCCTCACAGGGGCAGATACGCAGTATTTT.

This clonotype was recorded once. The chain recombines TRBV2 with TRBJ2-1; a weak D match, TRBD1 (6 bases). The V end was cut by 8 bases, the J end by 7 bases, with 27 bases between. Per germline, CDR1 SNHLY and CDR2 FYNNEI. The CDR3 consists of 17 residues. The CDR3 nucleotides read TGTGCCAGCGGATGGGGCCTCGCAAATTCCAGGGGTAATGAGCAGTTCTTC. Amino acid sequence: CASGWGLANSRGNEQFF.

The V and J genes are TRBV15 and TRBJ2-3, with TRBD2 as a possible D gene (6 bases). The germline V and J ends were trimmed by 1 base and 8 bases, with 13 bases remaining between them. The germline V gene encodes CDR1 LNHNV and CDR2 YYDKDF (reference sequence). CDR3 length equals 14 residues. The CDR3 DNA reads TGTGCCACCAGCAGAGGGGGGGAAGGTGGTACGCAGTATTTT. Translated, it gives CATSRGGEGGTQYF.

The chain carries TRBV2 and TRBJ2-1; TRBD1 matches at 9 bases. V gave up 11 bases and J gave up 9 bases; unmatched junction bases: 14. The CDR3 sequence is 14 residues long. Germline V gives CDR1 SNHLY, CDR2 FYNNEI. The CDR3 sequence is CAGQTGTGRSEQFF. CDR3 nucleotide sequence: TGTGCCGGCCAGACCGGGACAGGGAGAAGTGAGCAGTTCTTC.

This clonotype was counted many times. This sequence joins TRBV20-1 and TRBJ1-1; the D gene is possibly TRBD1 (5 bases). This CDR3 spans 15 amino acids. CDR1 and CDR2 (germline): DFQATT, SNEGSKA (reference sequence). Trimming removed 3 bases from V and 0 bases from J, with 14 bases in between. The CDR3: CSASTGRNMNTEAFF. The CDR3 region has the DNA TGCAGTGCTAGTACGGGACGGAACATGAACACTGAAGCTTTCTTT.

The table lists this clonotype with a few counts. The CDR3 is CASTPPGGRYGYTF. The CDR3 bases are TGCGCCAGCACCCCGCCAGGAGGTCGATATGGCTACACCTTC. The chain carries TRBV5-1 and TRBJ1-2; D is uncertain. Germline CDR1 SGHRS, CDR2 YFSETQ. V gave up 6 bases and J gave up 5 bases, with 17 bases separating them. This CDR3 spans 14 amino acids.

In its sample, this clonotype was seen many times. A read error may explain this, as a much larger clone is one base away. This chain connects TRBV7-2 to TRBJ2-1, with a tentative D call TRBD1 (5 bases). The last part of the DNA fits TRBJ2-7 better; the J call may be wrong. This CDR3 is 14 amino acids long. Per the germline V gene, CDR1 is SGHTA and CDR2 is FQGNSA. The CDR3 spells CASSLGWGYNEQYF. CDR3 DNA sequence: TGTGCCAGCAGCTTAGGTTGGGGCTACAATGAGCAGTACTTC.